These 26 T cell receptor beta chains were sequenced from one sample in a study of T cells in localized non-small cell lung cancer (dated by TCRdb to 2020 to 2022). The method behind the library was the immunoSEQ multiplex PCR assay. The table was pulled from immuneACCESS by TCRdb, which kept in-frame rearrangements only. Such tables lose some clones; where checked, under half of the loss comes from unresolved V genes, and the rest has no known cause. The sample contains around 83,000 clones, roughly 87% of them found a single time. The top ten hold roughly 15% of the sample. The material sequenced was peripheral blood, taken before any cancer treatment. Receptors originate from a man between 40 and 70 years old with stage I squamous cell lung carcinoma.

This sequence joins TRBV10-3 and TRBJ2-7; D assignment may be TRBD1 or TRBD2 (5 bases each). The CDR3 totals 14 residues. Trimming pared 3 bases from V and 5 bases from J, leaving 14 bases between. Germline V gene data show CDR1 as ENHRY and CDR2 as SYGVKD. CDR3 loop: CAISETGRKHEQYF. CDR3 sequence (DNA): TGTGCCATCAGTGAAACGGGACGTAAGCACGAGCAGTACTTC.

V and J are TRBV28 and TRBJ2-1, with D tentatively TRBD1 (5 bases). V lost 5 bases and J lost 6, with 17 bases in between. This CDR3 has 15 amino acids. Germline assignment: CDR1 MDHEN and CDR2 SYDVKM. CDR3: CASSTRLSRGNEQFF. In DNA, the CDR3 is TGTGCCAGCAGTACACGATTAAGTAGGGGCAATGAGCAGTTCTTC.

The chain combines TRBV6-1 with TRBJ1-3; no reliable D call. Trimming removed 3 bases from V and 1 base from J, with 7 bases in between. The CDR3 totals 14 residues. Germline assignment: CDR1 MNHNS and CDR2 SASEGT. CDR3 coding DNA: TGTGCCAGCAGTGAGCGTGCTTCTGGAAACACCATATATTTT. This encodes CASSERASGNTIYF.

This clone has only one observation. This sequence joins TRBV5-4 and TRBJ1-2; 10 nucleotides align to TRBD1. V shed 5 bases, J shed 7 bases, and the junction held 14 bases outside the gene matches. Germline V gene sequence: CDR1 SGHNT, CDR2 YYREEE (reference sequence). The CDR3 length is 16 residues. CDR3 nucleotide sequence: TGTGCCAGCAGTCCTAGACTAGGACAGGGGGACTTTGGCTACACCTTC. It codes for CASSPRLGQGDFGYTF.

The CDR3 DNA reads as TGTGCCAGTAGTATTGGGGCAGGCCTACTCTCTGGGGCCAACGTCCTGACTTTC. It translates to CASSIGAGLLSGANVLTF. The chain uses TRBV19 and TRBJ2-6, with D possibly TRBD1 on 5 matching bases. Germline loops: CDR1 LNHDA, CDR2 SQIVND (reference sequence). Trimming pared 3 bases from V and 0 bases from J, leaving 15 bases between. This CDR3 contains 18 residues.

V usage is TRBV7-2 and J usage is TRBJ1-5, with a possible D match to TRBD1 (5 bases). The CDR3 is 13 residues long. Germline V gene sequence: CDR1 SGHTA, CDR2 FQGNSA. V lost 3 bases to trimming and J lost 5 bases, with 8 bases between them. The CDR3 sequence is CASSFRDHQPQHF. Written as DNA, the CDR3 is TGTGCCAGCAGCTTCCGGGACCATCAGCCCCAGCATTTT. The full variable domain, completed using reference TRBV7-2 and TRBJ1-5, is GAGVSQSPSNKVTEKGKDVELRCDPISGHTALYWYRQSLGQGLEFLIYFQGNSAPDKSGLPSDRFSAERTGGSVSTLTIQRTQQEDSAVYLCASSFRDHQPQHFGDGTRLSIL.

This chain connects TRBV7-8 to TRBJ2-3; 11 bases fit TRBD2. The CDR3 is 16 amino acids. CDR1 and CDR2 (germline): SGHVS, FQNEAQ. The J segment lost 2 bases and the V segment lost 5 bases, leaving 6 bases of the junction unmatched. The CDR3 sequence is CASSPASGGNTDTQYF. The CDR3 DNA reads as TGTGCCAGCAGCCCTGCTAGCGGGGGGAACACAGATACGCAGTATTTT.

The gene calls are TRBV7-6 and TRBJ1-3; D possibly corresponds to TRBD1 (6 bases). Germline V CDR1 and CDR2: SGHVS, FNYEAQ. Trimming removed 5 bases at V and 0 bases at J, with 11 bases between. The length of the CDR3 is 15 residues. The CDR3 nucleotides are TGTGCCAGCAGCGCAACAGGGAACTCTGGAAACACCATATATTTT. Translating gives CASSATGNSGNTIYF.

This clone was seen just once. The chain couples TRBV27 to TRBJ1-2; the D is unclear. V was trimmed by 2 bases and J by 0 bases, leaving 10 bases between them. Germline CDR1 reads MNHEY; CDR2 reads SMNVEV (reference sequence). The CDR3 contains 15 residues. In DNA, the CDR3 is TGTGCCAGCAGTTTAGGATACGGAGCTAACTATGGCTACACCTTC. This sequence encodes CASSLGYGANYGYTF.

J is TRBJ2-3 and V is TRBV6-6; D remains unclear. V lost 2 bases, J lost 8 bases, and 11 bases lay in between. This CDR3 is built from 13 residues. Germline V gives CDR1 MNHNY, CDR2 SVGAGI (reference sequence). The DNA of the CDR3 is TGTGCCAGCAGTTACCCTTTTATCGGTACGCAGTATTTT. Protein sequence: CASSYPFIGTQYF.

The V gene is TRBV27, the J gene TRBJ1-4; no firm D call. CDR1 MNHEY and CDR2 SMNVEV come from the germline V gene (reference sequence). V was clipped by 6 bases and J by 0 bases, with 8 bases between them. The CDR3 is made up of 14 amino acids. CDR3 region: CASRPRATNEKLFF. Written as DNA, the CDR3 is TGTGCCAGCAGACCACGAGCAACTAATGAAAAACTGTTTTTT.

This chain uses TRBV19 with TRBJ1-6; no clear D. CDR1 is LNHDA and CDR2 is SQIVND in the germline V gene (reference sequence). This CDR3 spans 15 amino acids. V dropped 1 base and J dropped 7 bases, with 11 bases sitting between them. The CDR3 DNA reads as TGTGCCAGTAGTATAGTTGGGGAGATAAATTCACCCCTCCACTTT. Translating it yields CASSIVGEINSPLHF. Full variable domain (missing parts from reference TRBV19 and TRBJ1-6): DGGITQSPKYLFRKEGQNVTLSCEQNLNHDAMYWYRQDPGQGLRLIYYSQIVNDFQKGDIAEGYSVSREKKESFPLTVTSAQKNPTAFYLCASSIVGEINSPLHFGNGTRLTVT.

CDR3 in amino acids: CATGDGQDISGNTIYF. The CDR3 DNA follows: TGTGCCACCGGGGATGGCCAGGACATATCTGGAAACACCATATATTTT. The genes are TRBV10-3 and TRBJ1-3; possible D gene TRBD1, 5 bases. The CDR3 loop spans 16 amino acids. CDR1 is ENHRY and CDR2 is SYGVKD in the germline V gene. V was pared by 10 bases and J by 1 base, with 20 bases between.

V gene TRBV4-1 combines with J gene TRBJ2-7; TRBD1 agrees at 9 bases. V lost 3 bases, J lost 2 bases, and 8 bases stayed unmatched. CDR1 MGHRA and CDR2 YSYEKL come from the germline V gene. The length of the CDR3 is 16 residues. In nucleotides, the CDR3 is TGCGCCAGCAGCCATTTTTCCGGGACAGGGCCCTACGAGCAGTACTTC. As protein: CASSHFSGTGPYEQYF.

The chain joins TRBV5-4 to TRBJ1-2; tentatively, D is TRBD1 (5 bases). V was clipped by 2 bases and J by 0 bases, with 26 bases between them. This CDR3 has 20 residues. The germline V gene has CDR1 SGHNT and CDR2 YYREEE (reference sequence). The CDR3 loop reads CASSFGSRGFQGNSNYGYTF. Here the CDR3 DNA reads TGTGCCAGCAGCTTTGGTTCGAGGGGTTTCCAGGGTAATTCTAACTATGGCTACACCTTC.

The chain uses TRBV20-1 and TRBJ1-1; weak D call: TRBD1 (5 bases). The CDR3 totals 10 residues. Germline V CDR1 and CDR2: DFQATT, SNEGSKA (reference sequence). V was pared by 0 bases and J by 11 bases, with 7 bases between. The CDR3 loop reads CSAREGQAFF. The CDR3 DNA is TGCAGTGCTAGAGAGGGGCAGGCTTTCTTT.

This rearrangement joins TRBV2 to TRBJ1-6; D gene uncertain. Germline assignment: CDR1 SNHLY and CDR2 FYNNEI. The CDR3 has 16 residues. The ends were cut back, 3 bases at V and 4 bases at J, with 13 bases in the middle. CDR3 nucleotide sequence: TGTGCCAGCAGTGACCCAGGAGAGGTTTATAATTCACCCCTCCACTTT. Amino acids: CASSDPGEVYNSPLHF.

This clone has just a few counts. This chain links TRBV9 with TRBJ2-5; 7 nucleotides align to TRBD2. The CDR3 runs to 13 residues. CDR1 and CDR2 from the germline V gene are SGDLS and YYNGEE. The J segment lost 2 bases and the V segment lost 2 bases, leaving 0 bases of the junction unmatched. The CDR3 reads CASSVSGQETQYF. The DNA for the CDR3 is TGTGCCAGCAGCGTTAGCGGGCAAGAGACCCAGTACTTC. The full variable domain, its missing parts supplied by reference TRBV9 and TRBJ2-5, is DSGVTQTPKHLITATGQRVTLRCSPRSGDLSVYWYQQSLDQGLQFLIQYYNGEERAKGNILERFSAQQFPDLHSELNLSSLELGDSALYFCASSVSGQETQYFGPGTRLLVL.

V is TRBV10-3 and J is TRBJ1-2; 7 bases map to TRBD1. Germline-derived CDR1 and CDR2 are ENHRY and SYGVKD. Trimming took 4 bases from V and 8 from J; bases not matched to a gene: 7. This CDR3 has 13 residues. This CDR3 reads CAISGRDSSGYTF. The DNA for the CDR3 is TGTGCCATCAGTGGCCGGGACAGTTCGGGCTACACCTTC.

The chain combines TRBV2 with TRBJ1-4; 7 bases fit TRBD1. The germline CDR1 and CDR2 sequences are SNHLY and FYNNEI. The CDR3 covers 14 residues. The J segment lost 6 bases and the V segment lost 5 bases, leaving 6 bases of the junction unmatched. The CDR3 loop is CASSQETGYEKLFF. The DNA for the CDR3 is TGTGCCAGCAGTCAAGAGACAGGGTATGAAAAACTGTTTTTT.

The rearrangement uses TRBV4-2 and TRBJ2-4, with D maybe TRBD1 (6 bases). V lost 0 bases and J 6 bases, leaving 9 bases between the germline ends. The CDR3 consists of 14 residues. Germline lookup yields CDR1 LGHNA and CDR2 YNFKEQ. The CDR3 nucleotides read TGTGCCAGCAGCCAAGAAGGGGGACGAAACATTCAGTACTTC. Encoded protein: CASSQEGGRNIQYF.

J is TRBJ1-2 and V is TRBV5-4, with D tentatively TRBD1 (6 bases). Trimming took off 6 bases at V and 8 bases at J, with 20 bases between the two ends. There are 14 residues in the CDR3. The V gene's germline CDR1 is SGHNT and CDR2 YYREEE (reference sequence). DNA of the CDR3: TGTGCCAGCACCCCCAAACAGGGTGAAGGGGGCTACACCTTC. Encoded protein: CASTPKQGEGGYTF.

The J gene is TRBJ1-6, the V gene TRBV4-1, with D perhaps TRBD1 (5 bases). Trimming removed 1 base at V and 0 bases at J, with 19 bases between. There are 20 residues in the CDR3. The germline gives CDR1 MGHRA, CDR2 YSYEKL. CDR3 nucleotides: TGCGCCAGCAGCCAAGTTCAAAACATAAGGGGAAGCTCCTATAATTCACCCCTCCACTTT. It codes for CASSQVQNIRGSSYNSPLHF.

The chain is built from TRBV27 and TRBJ1-1, with unresolved D. The CDR3 loop spans 13 amino acids. Germline V CDR1 and CDR2: MNHEY, SMNVEV (reference sequence). V lost 5 bases and J lost 1, with 8 bases in between. The CDR3 DNA reads as TGTGCCAGCAGTGCCCCTTGGAACACTGAAGCTTTCTTT. This gives the protein CASSAPWNTEAFF.

V is TRBV19 and J is TRBJ1-1; possibly TRBD1 for D (5 bases). The CDR3 is made up of 16 amino acids. Germline V gives CDR1 LNHDA, CDR2 SQIVND (reference sequence). V lost 3 bases and J 2 bases, leaving 16 bases between the germline ends. Written as DNA, the CDR3 is TGTGCCAGTAGTATTCAGTTTCGGCAGGGTAACACTGAAGCTTTCTTT. Protein: CASSIQFRQGNTEAFF. Complete variable domain (other parts from reference TRBV19 and TRBJ1-1): DGGITQSPKYLFRKEGQNVTLSCEQNLNHDAMYWYRQDPGQGLRLIYYSQIVNDFQKGDIAEGYSVSREKKESFPLTVTSAQKNPTAFYLCASSIQFRQGNTEAFFGQGTRLTVV.

The chain is built from TRBV12-5 and TRBJ1-6; 7 bases line up with TRBD1. Germline trimming cut 3 bases from V and 10 bases from J; bases unmatched to any gene: 6. There are 14 residues in the CDR3. Per germline, CDR1 LGHNT and CDR2 FRNRAP. The CDR3 DNA sequence: TGTGCTAGTGGTTTCAGGGGGAGGATGTCACCCCTCCACTTT. Its translation: CASGFRGRMSPLHF.